The 30 T cell receptor beta chains in this list originate from one sample, sequenced in a study of beta chain features in type 1 diabetes. All of the isolated RNA was reverse transcribed, so expressed TCRB transcripts were sequenced. This table comes from immunoSEQ multiplex PCR, and its TCRdb copy is limited to in-frame clones, with some not included. This table holds roughly 260,000 clones, over 20% found once. These TCRs are of unknown antigen specificity. Overall study results and limits: Significant though moderate, a shortening of TCRB CDR3s appeared in all four CD4+ subsets of Type 1 diabetes patients.

Input material: naive CD4+ T cells from blood. The source of these receptors is a woman in her forties with type 1 diabetes.

In this sample, this clone turned up a few times. The chain combines TRBV7-2 with TRBJ1-2; D possibly corresponds to TRBD1 (5 bases). Trimming removed 2 bases from V and 4 bases from J, with 11 bases in between. The length of the CDR3 is 14 residues. Germline lookup yields CDR1 SGHTA and CDR2 FQGNSA. The DNA of the CDR3 is TGTGCCAGCAGCTTAAGTCCACAGGCCTATGGCTACACCTTC. Translation gives CASSLSPQAYGYTF.

The chain couples TRBV4-1 to TRBJ2-7, with a tentative D call TRBD2 (6 bases). Germline lookup yields CDR1 MGHRA and CDR2 YSYEKL. V was trimmed by 3 bases and J by 3 bases, leaving 12 bases between them. The CDR3 length is 14 residues. The CDR3 nucleotides read TGCGCCAGCAGCCATCCCGGGACTTACTACGAGCAGTACTTC. It specifies CASSHPGTYYEQYF.

This chain joins TRBV2 and TRBJ1-2, with a weak D call TRBD1 (5 bases). CDR1 and CDR2 from the germline V gene are SNHLY and FYNNEI. The CDR3 spans 11 residues. Deletions cut 11 bases from V and 6 bases from J, with 13 bases between. CDR3 sequence (DNA): TGTGCCCACACTCCGGGGGATGGCTACACCTTC. Translated: CAHTPGDGYTF.

Only a few counts were recorded for this clone. The chain recombines TRBV7-8 with TRBJ2-7; possible D gene TRBD2, 5 bases. There are 19 residues in the CDR3. Germline V gene lookup returns CDR1 SGHVS and CDR2 FQNEAQ. The germline V and J ends were trimmed by 1 base and 3 bases, with 25 bases remaining between them. CDR3 residues: CASSLGSPYGMGNYYEQYF. CDR3 in DNA: TGTGCCAGCAGCTTAGGATCCCCTTACGGGATGGGGAACTACTACGAGCAGTACTTC.

Here the CDR3 DNA reads TGCAGCGCGTCCCGGGACACCCACAATGAGCAGTTCTTC. Its translation is CSASRDTHNEQFF. The chain has TRBV29-1 and TRBJ2-1; weak D call: TRBD1 (6 bases). The germline gives CDR1 SQVTM, CDR2 ANQGSEA. This CDR3 is 13 amino acids long. Trimming pared 7 bases from V and 5 bases from J, leaving 15 bases between.

The rearrangement joins TRBV2 to TRBJ2-5; D is unresolved. The V gene lost 7 bases and the J gene lost 4 bases, with 7 bases spanning the gap. The V gene's germline CDR1 is SNHLY and CDR2 FYNNEI. The CDR3 contains 11 residues. The CDR3 is CASNPGETQYF. As DNA, the CDR3 is TGTGCCAGCAACCCGGGAGAGACCCAGTACTTC.

This clone has only a few counts. The V and J genes are TRBV28 and TRBJ1-2; tentative D call: TRBD1 (6 bases). From germline, CDR1 is MDHEN and CDR2 SYDVKM. Trimming left V 6 bases short and J 4 bases short, with 18 bases between. This CDR3 spans 15 amino acids. This chain's CDR3 is CASSPPDRQSYGYTF. The CDR3 nucleotides are TGTGCCAGCAGCCCGCCTGACAGGCAGTCCTATGGCTACACCTTC.

The rearrangement joins TRBV9 to TRBJ2-7; TRBD1 matches at 7 bases. CDR3 length: 13 amino acids. The germline gives CDR1 SGDLS, CDR2 YYNGEE. The ends lost 3 bases at V and 6 bases at J; junction bases unmatched: 6. CDR3 DNA sequence: TGTGCCAGCAGCGGTGACAGGGTCAGCGAGCAGTACTTC. This codes for CASSGDRVSEQYF.

The J gene is TRBJ2-1, the V gene TRBV5-6, with a tentative D call TRBD2 (6 bases). Trimming took off 2 bases at V and 2 bases at J, with 17 bases between the two ends. The germline CDR1 and CDR2 sequences are SGHDT and YYEEEE. This CDR3 is 17 amino acids long. DNA of the CDR3: TGTGCCAGCAGCTTCGGACTGGCTAGCGAGACCTACAATGAGCAGTTCTTC. Residues: CASSFGLASETYNEQFF.

This clone showed up just a few times. This sequence joins TRBV14 and TRBJ2-7, with D perhaps matching TRBD2 (6 bases). V lost 3 bases and J 6 bases, leaving 18 bases between the germline ends. The CDR3 is 15 amino acids. Germline-derived CDR1 and CDR2 are SGHDN and FVKESK. The CDR3 sequence is CASSQRDSSASEQYF. As DNA, the CDR3 is TGTGCCAGCAGCCAGAGGGACTCCTCGGCCAGCGAGCAGTACTTC.

In its sample, this clone was seen a few times. The genes are TRBV4-1 and TRBJ2-7; 9 bases fit TRBD2. The V gene's germline CDR1 is MGHRA and CDR2 YSYEKL. The CDR3 length is 15 residues. Trimming at V came to 4 bases and at J to 3 bases, leaving 7 bases not matched to a gene. This CDR3 is CASSRPGTSFYEQYF. The CDR3 nucleotides are TGCGCCAGCAGCCGGCCGGGGACTAGCTTCTACGAGCAGTACTTC.

This chain connects TRBV29-1 to TRBJ1-2; D remains unclear. V lost 6 bases to trimming and J lost 0 bases, with 8 bases between them. This CDR3 has 12 amino acids. Germline CDR1 is SQVTM and CDR2 is ANQGSEA. CDR3 loop: CSVERTNYGYTF. The CDR3 DNA sequence: TGCAGCGTCGAGAGGACTAACTATGGCTACACCTTC.

The rearrangement joins TRBV5-6 to TRBJ2-1; D may be TRBD2 (6 bases). V gave up 4 bases and J gave up 8 bases, with 16 bases separating them. Germline CDR1 SGHDT, CDR2 YYEEEE. This CDR3 region has 14 residues. CDR3 DNA sequence: TGTGCCAGCAGCCACATCGGGGGAGACGATGAGCAGTTCTTC. Amino acid sequence: CASSHIGGDDEQFF.

This clone has more than one count but fewer than ten. The chain has TRBV30 and TRBJ1-5; D is possibly TRBD1 (6 bases). The CDR3 is 13 amino acids. Looked up from germline, CDR1 is GTSNPN and CDR2 is SVGIG (reference sequence). Trimming removed 0 bases at V and 7 bases at J, with 10 bases between. In DNA form, the CDR3 reads TGTGCCTGGAGTGTGACAGGACAGCAGCCCCAGCATTTT. Translation: CAWSVTGQQPQHF.

The J gene is TRBJ1-1, the V gene TRBV18; D is undetermined. The CDR3 loop spans 15 amino acids. The germline CDR1 and CDR2 sequences are KGHSH and LQKENI. V dropped 0 bases and J dropped 0 bases, with 8 bases sitting between them. CDR3 loop: CASSPPGKMNTEAFF. In DNA, the CDR3 is TGTGCCAGCTCACCACCGGGCAAGATGAACACTGAAGCTTTCTTT.

There are a few counts of this clone. The rearrangement uses TRBV18 and TRBJ2-7; 8 bases are a match to TRBD2. V was pared by 3 bases and J by 3 bases, with 13 bases of the junction left unmatched. The germline V gene has CDR1 KGHSH and CDR2 LQKENI. The CDR3 loop spans 17 amino acids. The CDR3 sequence is CASSPTTPGLGGYEQYF. CDR3 sequence (DNA): TGTGCCAGCTCACCGACCACCCCGGGACTAGGAGGCTACGAGCAGTACTTC. The whole variable domain, filled in from reference TRBV18 and TRBJ2-7, reads NAGVMQNPRHLVRRRGQEARLRCSPMKGHSHVYWYRQLPEEGLKFMVYLQKENIIDESGMPKERFSAEFPKEGPSILRIQQVVRGDSAAYFCASSPTTPGLGGYEQYFGPGTRLTVT.

This clone came up a few times. The rearrangement uses TRBV6-5 and TRBJ1-2; D is possibly TRBD1 (5 bases). Between the trimmed V and J ends, which lost 1 base and 0 bases, there was a span of 12 bases. The CDR3 spans 16 residues. Looked up from germline, CDR1 is MNHEY and CDR2 is SVGAGI. The CDR3 region has the DNA TGTGCCAGCAGTTACTTCACTGCGACAGCTAACTATGGCTACACCTTC. It specifies CASSYFTATANYGYTF.

This clone has only a few counts. The chain combines TRBV21-1 with TRBJ1-2; TRBD1 is taken as the D call from the table, unchecked against the DNA. TRBV21-1 is a pseudogene segment. CDR3 length: 17 amino acids. The CDR3: CASSNRTGGPFGDGYTF. The CDR3 bases are TGTGCCAGCAGCAATAGGACAGGGGGCCCCTTTGGGGATGGCTACACCTTC.

A few counts support this clone. The rearrangement links TRBV6-6 to TRBJ1-4, with D possibly being TRBD1 (6 bases). Germline V gives CDR1 MNHNY, CDR2 SVGAGI (reference sequence). CDR3 size: 14 residues. The V and J ends lost 5 bases and 3 bases respectively, with 10 bases between them. The CDR3 DNA follows: TGTGCCAGCAGTACTACAGGGTCTAATGAAAAACTGTTTTTT. As protein: CASSTTGSNEKLFF.

This chain joins TRBV19 and TRBJ2-7; the match to TRBD1 covers 7 bases. Looked up from germline, CDR1 is LNHDA and CDR2 is SQIVND (reference sequence). The CDR3 runs 15 residues. Losses at the gene ends were 3 bases for V and 3 bases for J; bases not matched to a gene: 8. The CDR3 bases are TGTGCCAGTAGTATTGGAAACAGGGGTGACTACGAGCAGTACTTC. Translating gives CASSIGNRGDYEQYF.

This clone was picked up a small number of times. This chain uses TRBV30 with TRBJ2-4; weak D call: TRBD2 (5 bases). This CDR3 has 13 amino acids. Germline V gene data show CDR1 as GTSNPN and CDR2 as SVGIG (reference sequence). The V end was cut by 3 bases, the J end by 3 bases, with 9 bases between. CDR3 DNA sequence: TGTGCCTGGAGCGTGGAGGACAAAAACATTCAGTACTTC. It is translated as CAWSVEDKNIQYF.

The CDR3 region is CASSPRGSPLHF. The CDR3 bases are TGTGCCAGCAGCCCCCGGGGTTCACCCCTCCACTTT. The chain uses TRBV9 and TRBJ1-6; D call uncertain. Germline loops: CDR1 SGDLS, CDR2 YYNGEE. V was trimmed by 4 bases and J by 9 bases, leaving 8 bases between them. The CDR3 runs to 12 residues.

The J gene is TRBJ2-1, the V gene TRBV9; weak D call: TRBD1 (6 bases). Trimming cost V 4 bases and J 5 bases, with 13 bases left between them. Germline loops: CDR1 SGDLS, CDR2 YYNGEE. The CDR3 consists of 14 residues. The chain's CDR3 is CASSTGTINNEQFF. The CDR3 DNA sequence: TGTGCCAGCAGCACAGGGACAATCAACAATGAGCAGTTCTTC.

In this sample, this clone turned up a few times. V usage is TRBV28 and J usage is TRBJ1-4; TRBD1 matches at 9 bases. This CDR3 contains 17 residues. With V trimmed by 4 bases and J by 2 bases, 8 bases remained unmatched. Germline values: CDR1 MDHEN, CDR2 SYDVKM. The CDR3 nucleotides are TGTGCCAGCAGTTCTCCGGGACAGGGCTGGACTAATGAAAAACTGTTTTTT. Translation: CASSSPGQGWTNEKLFF.

This clone has more than one count but fewer than ten. This chain's CDR3 is CASSEDRMNTEAFF. In nucleotides, the CDR3 is TGTGCCAGCTCGGAGGACAGAATGAACACTGAAGCTTTCTTT. This chain connects TRBV18 to TRBJ1-1, with D tentatively TRBD1 (6 bases). CDR3 length equals 14 residues. Trimming shortened V by 6 bases and J by 0 bases, and 11 bases separated the two germline ends. Germline assignment: CDR1 KGHSH and CDR2 LQKENI. The variable domain in full, completed from reference TRBV18 and TRBJ1-1, reads NAGVMQNPRHLVRRRGQEARLRCSPMKGHSHVYWYRQLPEEGLKFMVYLQKENIIDESGMPKERFSAEFPKEGPSILRIQQVVRGDSAAYFCASSEDRMNTEAFFGQGTRLTVV.

The rearrangement links TRBV9 to TRBJ1-2; 7 nucleotides align to TRBD1. Germline V gene lookup returns CDR1 SGDLS and CDR2 YYNGEE. The CDR3 covers 13 residues. With 4 bases clipped from V and 8 bases from J, the junction kept 8 bases outside the gene matches. The CDR3 region has the DNA TGTGCCAGCAGCTCCGACAGGGTTTGGGGCTACACCTTC. This sequence encodes CASSSDRVWGYTF.

V usage is TRBV19 and J usage is TRBJ2-7, with D possibly being TRBD2 (7 bases). This CDR3 has 18 amino acids. V lost 2 bases to trimming and J lost 6 bases, with 26 bases between them. Germline V gene lookup returns CDR1 LNHDA and CDR2 SQIVND (reference sequence). CDR3 nucleotide sequence: TGTGCCAGTAGTATACAGGGGTGGACGGCGGGAGAGCTCGGCGAGCAGTACTTC. Translating gives CASSIQGWTAGELGEQYF.

V is TRBV27 and J is TRBJ1-2; a possible D gene is TRBD1 (5 bases). In germline, CDR1 is MNHEY, CDR2 SMNVEV (reference sequence). V was trimmed by 3 bases and J by 0 bases, leaving 5 bases between them. CDR3 size: 13 residues. The chain's CDR3 is CASSLGPNYGYTF. As DNA, the CDR3 is TGTGCCAGCAGTTTGGGGCCTAACTATGGCTACACCTTC.

The rearrangement uses TRBV9 and TRBJ1-2, with TRBD1 matching over 7 bases. CDR1 and CDR2 (germline): SGDLS, YYNGEE. The CDR3 has 15 residues. Trimming removed 4 bases from V and 4 bases from J; junction bases left unmatched: 10. The CDR3: CASSQDRALGYGYTF. For the CDR3, the DNA is TGTGCCAGCAGCCAAGACAGGGCTTTGGGCTATGGCTACACCTTC.

A few counts support this clone. The genes are TRBV5-1 and TRBJ1-2, with no clear D. The CDR3 sequence is 13 residues long. Trimming took off 1 base at V and 0 bases at J, with 4 bases between the two ends. Germline CDR1 SGHRS, CDR2 YFSETQ. The CDR3 DNA is TGCGCCAGCAGCTTGTCTTCTAACTATGGCTACACCTTC. This gives the protein CASSLSSNYGYTF.